This T cell receptor (beta chain) was sequenced during a study of shared clonotypes between healthy human individuals. Study conclusions and caveats: Clonotype sharing levels among donors were expected to vary with sequencing depth.

CDR3 length: 14 amino acids. Looked up from germline, CDR1 is KGHSH and CDR2 is LQKENI. V shed 2 bases and J shed 5 bases, with 11 bases lying between them. This table comes from immunoSEQ multiplex PCR, and its TCRdb copy is limited to in-frame clones, with some not included. The data contain 2 million to 2.5 million clones, over 85% of them singletons. As to this clone: Antigen unknown.

This chain links TRBV18 with TRBJ2-3; D unresolved. The clonotype comes from a man aged 18-30 years in good health. Some clones in this sample may be carry-over from other donors' samples. Source material: naive CD4+ T cells from PBMCs. The sample's subset: CD45RA+ positively selected. This chain's CDR3 is CASSPIDLLDTQYF. The CDR3 nucleotides are TGTGCCAGCTCACCAATCGACTTGTTAGATACGCAGTATTTT.